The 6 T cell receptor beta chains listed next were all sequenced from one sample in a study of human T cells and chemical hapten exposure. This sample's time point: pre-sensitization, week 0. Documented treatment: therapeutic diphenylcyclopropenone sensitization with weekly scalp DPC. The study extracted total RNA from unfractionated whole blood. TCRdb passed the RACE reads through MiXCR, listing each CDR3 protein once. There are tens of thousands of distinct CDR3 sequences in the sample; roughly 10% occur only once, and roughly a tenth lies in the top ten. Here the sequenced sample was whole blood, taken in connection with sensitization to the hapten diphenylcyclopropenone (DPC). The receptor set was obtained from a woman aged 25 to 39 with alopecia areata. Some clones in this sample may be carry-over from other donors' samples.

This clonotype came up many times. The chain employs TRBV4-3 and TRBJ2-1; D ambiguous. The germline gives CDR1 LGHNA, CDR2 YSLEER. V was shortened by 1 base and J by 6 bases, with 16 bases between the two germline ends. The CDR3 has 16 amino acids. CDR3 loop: CASSQGYIPGSNEQFF. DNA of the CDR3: TGCGCCAGCAGCCAAGGATACATCCCTGGGTCCAATGAGCAGTTCTTC.

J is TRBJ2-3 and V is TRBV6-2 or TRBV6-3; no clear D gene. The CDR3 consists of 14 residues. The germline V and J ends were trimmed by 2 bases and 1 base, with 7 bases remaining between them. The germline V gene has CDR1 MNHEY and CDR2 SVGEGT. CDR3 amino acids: CASSYHLRTDTQYF. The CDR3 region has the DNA TGTGCCAGCAGTTACCACCTGCGCACAGATACGCAGTATTTT.

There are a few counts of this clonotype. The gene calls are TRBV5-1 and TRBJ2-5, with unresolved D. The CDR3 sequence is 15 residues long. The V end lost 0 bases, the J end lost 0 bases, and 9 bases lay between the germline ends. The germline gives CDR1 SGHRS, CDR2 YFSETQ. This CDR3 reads CASSLGPTHQETQYF. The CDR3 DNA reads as TGCGCCAGCAGCTTGGGGCCAACTCACCAAGAGACCCAGTACTTC.

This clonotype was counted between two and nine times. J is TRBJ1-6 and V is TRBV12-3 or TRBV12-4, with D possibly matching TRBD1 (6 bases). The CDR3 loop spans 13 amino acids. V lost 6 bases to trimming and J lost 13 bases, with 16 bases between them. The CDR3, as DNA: TGTGCCAGCAGCAACCACAGGGTCTTGCCCCTCCACTTT. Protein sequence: CASSNHRVLPLHF.

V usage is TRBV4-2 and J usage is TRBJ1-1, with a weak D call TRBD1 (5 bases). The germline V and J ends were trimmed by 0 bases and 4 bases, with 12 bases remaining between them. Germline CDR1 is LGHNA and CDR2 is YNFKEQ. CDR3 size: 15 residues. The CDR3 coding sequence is TGTGCCAGCAGCCAAGAAGGGACCGGGAGCACTGAAGCTTTCTTT. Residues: CASSQEGTGSTEAFF.

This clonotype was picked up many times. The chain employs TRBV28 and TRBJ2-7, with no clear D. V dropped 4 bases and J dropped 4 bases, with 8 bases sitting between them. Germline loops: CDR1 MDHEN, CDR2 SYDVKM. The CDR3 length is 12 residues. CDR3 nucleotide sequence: TGTGCCAGCAGTTCAACAGAATACGAGCAGTACTTC. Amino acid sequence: CASSSTEYEQYF.